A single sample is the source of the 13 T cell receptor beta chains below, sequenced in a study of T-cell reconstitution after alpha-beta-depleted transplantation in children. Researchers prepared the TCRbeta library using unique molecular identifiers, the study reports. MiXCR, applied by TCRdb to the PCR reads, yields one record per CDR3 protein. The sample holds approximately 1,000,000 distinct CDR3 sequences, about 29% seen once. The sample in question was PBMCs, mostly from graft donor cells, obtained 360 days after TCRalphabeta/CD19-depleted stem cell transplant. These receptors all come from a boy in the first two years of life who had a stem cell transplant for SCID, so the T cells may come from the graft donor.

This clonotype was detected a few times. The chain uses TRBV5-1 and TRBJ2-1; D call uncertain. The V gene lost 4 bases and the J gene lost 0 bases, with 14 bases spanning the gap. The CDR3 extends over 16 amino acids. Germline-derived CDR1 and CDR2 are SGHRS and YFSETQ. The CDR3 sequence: CASSAVYSSSYNEQFF. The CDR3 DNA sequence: TGCGCCAGCAGCGCGGTGTATTCAAGCTCCTACAATGAGCAGTTCTTC.

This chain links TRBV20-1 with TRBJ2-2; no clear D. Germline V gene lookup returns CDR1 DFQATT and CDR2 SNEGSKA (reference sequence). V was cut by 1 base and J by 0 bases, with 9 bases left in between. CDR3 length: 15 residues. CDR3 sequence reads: CSARGARANTGELFF. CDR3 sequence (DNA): TGCAGTGCTAGAGGGGCGAGAGCGAACACCGGGGAGCTGTTTTTT.

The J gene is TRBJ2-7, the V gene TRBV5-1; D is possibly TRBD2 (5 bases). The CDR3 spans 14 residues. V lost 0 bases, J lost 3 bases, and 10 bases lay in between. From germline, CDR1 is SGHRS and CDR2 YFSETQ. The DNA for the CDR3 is TGCGCCAGCAGCTTGGTTGCTAGCCGCTACGAGCAGTACTTC. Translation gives CASSLVASRYEQYF.

This CDR3 reads CASSLEGPNYGYTF. The CDR3 nucleotides are TGCGCCAGCAGCTTGGAGGGGCCGAACTATGGCTACACCTTC. The chain is built from TRBV5-1 and TRBJ1-2, with D perhaps matching TRBD1 (5 bases). The V gene lost 0 bases and the J gene lost 2 bases, with 8 bases spanning the gap. The CDR3 consists of 14 residues. Germline V gives CDR1 SGHRS, CDR2 YFSETQ. The whole variable domain, filled in from reference TRBV5-1 and TRBJ1-2, reads KAGVTQTPRYLIKTRGQQVTLSCSPISGHRSVSWYQQTPGQGLQFLFEYFSETQRNKGNFPGRFSGRQFSNSRSEMNVSTLELGDSALYLCASSLEGPNYGYTFGSGTRLTVV.

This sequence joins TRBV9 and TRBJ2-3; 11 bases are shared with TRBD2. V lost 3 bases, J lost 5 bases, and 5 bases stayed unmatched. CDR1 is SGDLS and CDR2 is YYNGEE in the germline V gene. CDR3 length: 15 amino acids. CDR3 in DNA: TGTGCCAGCAGCGAGACTAGCGGGGTTATAGATACGCAGTATTTT. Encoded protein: CASSETSGVIDTQYF.

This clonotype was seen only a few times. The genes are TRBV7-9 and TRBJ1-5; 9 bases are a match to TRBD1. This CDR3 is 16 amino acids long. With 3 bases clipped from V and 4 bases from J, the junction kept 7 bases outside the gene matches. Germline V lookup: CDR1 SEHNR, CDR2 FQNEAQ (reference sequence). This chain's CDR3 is CASSFFGTGHNQPQHF. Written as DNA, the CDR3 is TGTGCCAGCAGCTTTTTCGGGACAGGGCATAATCAGCCCCAGCATTTT.

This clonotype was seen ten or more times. The CDR3, as DNA: TGTGCCTGGAGTGGGCAGGCCACCTACAATGAGCAGTTCTTC. As protein: CAWSGQATYNEQFF. This chain uses TRBV30 with TRBJ2-1; D not certain. V lost 1 base and J lost 2, with 9 bases in between. CDR1 and CDR2 from the germline V gene are GTSNPN and SVGIG (reference sequence). The CDR3 is 14 residues long.

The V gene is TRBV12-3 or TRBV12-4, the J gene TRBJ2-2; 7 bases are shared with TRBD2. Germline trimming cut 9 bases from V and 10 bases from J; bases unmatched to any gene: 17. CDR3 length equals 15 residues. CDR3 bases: TGTGCCAGTTCCCCGTACCTGACTAGCCGGGAGGAGCTGTTTTTT. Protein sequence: CASSPYLTSREELFF.

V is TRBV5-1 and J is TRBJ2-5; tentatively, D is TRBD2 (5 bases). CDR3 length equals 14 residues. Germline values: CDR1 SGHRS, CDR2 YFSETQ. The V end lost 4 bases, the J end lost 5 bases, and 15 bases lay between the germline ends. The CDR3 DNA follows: TGCGCCAGCAGCCCCGACCCGTCGGGGGAGACCCAGTACTTC. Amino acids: CASSPDPSGETQYF.

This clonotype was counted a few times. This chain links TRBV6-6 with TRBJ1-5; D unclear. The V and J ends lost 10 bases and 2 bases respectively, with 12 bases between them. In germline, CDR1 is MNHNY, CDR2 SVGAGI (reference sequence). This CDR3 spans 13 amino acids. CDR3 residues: CATTRTGNQPQHF. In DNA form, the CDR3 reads TGTGCCACCACCAGGACGGGCAATCAGCCCCAGCATTTT.

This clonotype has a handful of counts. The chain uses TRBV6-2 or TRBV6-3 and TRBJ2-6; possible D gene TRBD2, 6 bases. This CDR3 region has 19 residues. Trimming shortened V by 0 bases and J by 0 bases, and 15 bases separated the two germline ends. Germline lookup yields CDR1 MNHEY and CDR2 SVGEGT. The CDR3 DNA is TGTGCCAGCAGTTACTCGATGTTGGGGGGTTCCTCTGGGGCCAACGTCCTGACTTTC. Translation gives CASSYSMLGGSSGANVLTF.

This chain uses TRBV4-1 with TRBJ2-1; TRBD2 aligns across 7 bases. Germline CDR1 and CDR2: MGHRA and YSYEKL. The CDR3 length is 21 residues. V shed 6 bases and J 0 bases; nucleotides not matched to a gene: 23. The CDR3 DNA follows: TGCGCCAGCAGTTTCGACTGGGGCACCCTGACTAGCCACAGCTCCTACAATGAGCAGTTCTTC. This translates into CASSFDWGTLTSHSSYNEQFF.

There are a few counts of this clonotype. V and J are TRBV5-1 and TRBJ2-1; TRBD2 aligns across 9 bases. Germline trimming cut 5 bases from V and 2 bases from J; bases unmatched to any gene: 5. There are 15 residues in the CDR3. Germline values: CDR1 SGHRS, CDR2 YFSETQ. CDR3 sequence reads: CASRDPSGAYNEQFF. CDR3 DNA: TGCGCCAGCAGGGATCCTAGCGGGGCCTACAATGAGCAGTTCTTC.